A selection of T cell receptor beta chains follows, all from one sample in a study of shared T cell receptors in the human thymus. Sequencing used immunoSEQ multiplex PCR; TCRdb keeps in-frame clones, though not all of them. The data contain 540,000 or so clones, around 78% of them seen just once; the ten biggest clones take up 0.01% to 0.015%. This sample also appeared in a second study, on human thymus T cells.

Sequencing used thymocytes. These receptors came from a boy under two years old with a congenital heart defect. The CDR3 runs from the conserved cysteine through the conserved F or W. The order of the fields is J gene, clone size, D gene, V gene, CDR3 protein, CDR3 DNA. D genes are given only for firm matches. Clone size is stated in some rows and not others, as once, few, many or a class when expanded.

TRBJ1-3 . . TRBV11-2 CASSLEVIGEGNTIYF TGTGCCAGCAGCTTAGAAGTAATAGGGGAAGGAAACACCATATATTTT
TRBJ2-1 few TRBD2 TRBV2 CASSGGTSGPNEQFF TGTGCCAGCAGTGGGGGGACTAGCGGGCCCAATGAGCAGTTCTTC
TRBJ2-7 . TRBD1 TRBV28 CASSPGTVTSYEQYF TGTGCCAGCAGTCCAGGGACAGTAACGTCCTACGAGCAGTACTTC
TRBJ2-2 few TRBD2 TRBV5-1 CASSPEREGNTGELFF TGCGCCAGCAGCCCGGAGCGGGAGGGGAACACCGGGGAGCTGTTTTTT
TRBJ2-3 . TRBD2 TRBV13 CASSLALLAGGPVDTQYF TGTGCCAGCAGCTTAGCACTACTAGCGGGAGGGCCGGTGGATACGCAGTATTTT
TRBJ1-5 . . TRBV2 CASSDRPSSNQPQHF TGTGCCAGCAGTGACAGGCCAAGTAGCAATCAGCCCCAGCATTTT
TRBJ2-1 . . TRBV4-2 CASSHRYNEQFF TGTGCCAGCAGCCACAGATACAATGAGCAGTTCTTC
TRBJ2-7 . TRBD1 TRBV2 CASPPVSRDRNYEQYF TGTGCCAGCCCCCCGGTCTCCCGGGACAGGAACTACGAGCAGTACTTC
TRBJ2-1 . . TRBV10-2 CASSEIHEPILGREGCNEQFF TGCGCCAGCAGTGAAATTCACGAACCAATCCTGGGGCGGGAAGGGTGCAATGAGCAGTTCTTC
TRBJ2-7 once TRBD2 TRBV6-6 CASRASGASYEQYF TGTGCCTCACGGGCTAGCGGGGCCTCCTACGAGCAGTACTTC
TRBJ1-2 . . TRBV11-2 CASSQDPLGGYGYTF TGTGCCAGCAGCCAGGACCCCCTCGGAGGCTATGGCTACACCTTC
TRBJ2-7 few TRBD2 TRBV5-6 CASSLPRTSGRRLWYEQYF TGTGCCAGCAGCTTGCCACGGACTAGCGGGCGCCGTCTTTGGTACGAGCAGTACTTC
TRBJ2-1 . . TRBV6-1 CASSESGTYNEQFF TGTGCCAGCAGTGAAAGCGGTACCTACAATGAGCAGTTCTTC